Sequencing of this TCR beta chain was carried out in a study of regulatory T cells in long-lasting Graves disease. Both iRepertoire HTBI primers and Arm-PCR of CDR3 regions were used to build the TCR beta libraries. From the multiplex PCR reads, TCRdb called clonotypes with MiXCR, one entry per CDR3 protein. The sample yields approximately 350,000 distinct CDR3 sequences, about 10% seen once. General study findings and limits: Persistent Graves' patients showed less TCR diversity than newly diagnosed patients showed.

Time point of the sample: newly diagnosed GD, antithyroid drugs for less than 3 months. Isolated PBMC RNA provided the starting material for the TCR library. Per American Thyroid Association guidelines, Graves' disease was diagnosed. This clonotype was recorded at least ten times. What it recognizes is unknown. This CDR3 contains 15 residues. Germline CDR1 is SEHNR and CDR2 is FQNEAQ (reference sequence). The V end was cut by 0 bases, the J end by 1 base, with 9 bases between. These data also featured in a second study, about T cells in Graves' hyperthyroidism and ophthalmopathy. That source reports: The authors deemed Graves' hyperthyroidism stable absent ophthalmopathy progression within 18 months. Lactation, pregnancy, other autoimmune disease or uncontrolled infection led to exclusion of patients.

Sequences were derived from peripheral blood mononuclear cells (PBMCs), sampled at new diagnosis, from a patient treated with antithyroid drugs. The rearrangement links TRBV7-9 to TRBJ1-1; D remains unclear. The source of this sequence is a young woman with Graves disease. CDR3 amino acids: CASSLAWAGNTEAFF. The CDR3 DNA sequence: TGTGCCAGCAGCTTAGCGTGGGCAGGGAACACTGAAGCTTTCTTT. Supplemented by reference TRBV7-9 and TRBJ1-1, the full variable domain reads DTGVSQNPRHKITKRGQNVTFRCDPISEHNRLYWYRQTLGQGPEFLTYFQNEAQLEKSRLLSDRFSAERPKGSFSTLEIQRTEQGDSAMYLCASSLAWAGNTEAFFGQGTRLTVV.